The 23 T cell receptor beta chains reported below all come from one sample, sequenced in a study of beta chain features in type 1 diabetes (dated by TCRdb to the late 2010s). The method was the immunoSEQ multiplex PCR assay. All of the isolated RNA was reverse transcribed with the High Capacity cDNA Reverse Transcription Kit, so expressed TCRB transcripts were sequenced. The table comes from immuneACCESS by way of TCRdb, which keeps in-frame sequences with V and J called. Part of the clones is missing from these tables; in studies checked, under half for an unresolved V gene and the rest for unknown reasons. Across this sample there are fewer than 650,000 clones, with around 16% seen only once. Clones ranked in the top ten supply approximately 0.093% of the sample. The sample consisted of naive CD4+ T cells from blood. The sample's cell subset or site label, in plain terms: true naive CD4+ T cells. The receptors originated from a man aged 18 to 30 in good health.

This clone was found a few times. V and J are TRBV5-1 and TRBJ2-7; 10 nucleotides align to TRBD1. After removal of 4 bases from V and 6 bases from J, the junction contained 4 bases not matched to a gene. Germline V gives CDR1 SGHRS, CDR2 YFSETQ. CDR3 length: 13 residues. The CDR3 DNA reads as TGCGCCAGCAGCAAGGGACAGGGGATCGAGCAGTACTTC. Residues: CASSKGQGIEQYF.

This clone was observed a few times. This chain links TRBV9 with TRBJ2-5, with TRBD2 matching 7 bases. V dropped 0 bases and J dropped 4; count of bases not matched to a gene: 12. The CDR3 runs 17 residues. Germline loops: CDR1 SGDLS, CDR2 YYNGEE. The CDR3 sequence is CASSVEVPAGVTETQYF. The CDR3 DNA follows: TGTGCCAGCAGCGTAGAGGTCCCTGCGGGAGTCACAGAGACCCAGTACTTC.

This clone was detected a few times. The chain recombines TRBV7-6 with TRBJ2-3; 7 bases are a match to TRBD1. Looked up from germline, CDR1 is SGHVS and CDR2 is FNYEAQ. This CDR3 comprises 15 residues. V lost 1 base, J lost 3 bases, and 4 bases stayed unmatched. The CDR3 loop reads CASSLEGRGTDTQYF. Here the CDR3 DNA reads TGTGCCAGCAGCTTAGAAGGCAGGGGGACAGATACGCAGTATTTT.

The V gene is TRBV18, the J gene TRBJ2-7; D ambiguous. CDR1 is KGHSH and CDR2 is LQKENI in the germline V gene. V was trimmed by 1 base and J by 6 bases, leaving 13 bases between them. The CDR3 is 14 residues long. In DNA form, the CDR3 reads TGTGCCAGCTCACCACTTCCCCCAAGCTCCGAGCAGTACTTC. This gives the protein CASSPLPPSSEQYF.

This clone was observed a handful of times. V gene TRBV18 combines with J gene TRBJ1-2, with TRBD1 as a possible D gene (5 bases). CDR1 is KGHSH, CDR2 LQKENI, per germline. Trimming stripped 4 bases from V and 5 bases from J, with 11 bases between. The CDR3 contains 13 residues. DNA for the CDR3: TGTGCCAGCTCACTAGACAGTCAATATGGCTACACCTTC. It encodes CASSLDSQYGYTF. The full variable domain, with the rest looked up from reference TRBV18 and TRBJ1-2, is NAGVMQNPRHLVRRRGQEARLRCSPMKGHSHVYWYRQLPEEGLKFMVYLQKENIIDESGMPKERFSAEFPKEGPSILRIQQVVRGDSAAYFCASSLDSQYGYTFGSGTRLTVV.

This chain links TRBV15 with TRBJ1-4; a possible D gene is TRBD1 (5 bases). There are 18 residues in the CDR3. With 0 bases removed from V and 7 bases from J, the gap between germline ends came to 21 bases. Germline values: CDR1 LNHNV, CDR2 YYDKDF (reference sequence). Here the CDR3 reads CATSRDPPGTRGGEKLFF. The DNA for the CDR3 is TGTGCCACCAGCAGAGATCCCCCAGGCACACGGGGGGGTGAAAAACTGTTTTTT. The entire variable domain, with the rest obtained from reference TRBV15 and TRBJ1-4, is as follows: DAMVIQNPRYQVTQFGKPVTLSCSQTLNHNVMYWYQQKSSQAPKLLFHYYDKDFNNEADTPDNFQSRRPNTSFCFLDIRSPGLGDTAMYLCATSRDPPGTRGGEKLFFGSGTQLSVL.

The chain has TRBV5-1 and TRBJ2-5, with a tentative D call TRBD2 (5 bases). The CDR3 contains 15 residues. V was shortened by 3 bases and J by 5 bases, with 17 bases between the two germline ends. Germline CDR1 SGHRS, CDR2 YFSETQ. DNA for the CDR3: TGCGCCAGCAGCTACGGGGAACATAATGGGGAGACCCAGTACTTC. This codes for CASSYGEHNGETQYF.

The rearrangement links TRBV18 to TRBJ2-7; D unresolved. V gave up 4 bases and J gave up 6 bases, with 19 bases separating them. CDR3 length equals 15 residues. The germline CDR1 and CDR2 sequences are KGHSH and LQKENI. This chain's CDR3 is CASSLLEAGLSEQYF. Written as DNA, the CDR3 is TGTGCCAGCTCACTCCTTGAGGCAGGCTTAAGCGAGCAGTACTTC.

This rearrangement joins TRBV28 to TRBJ2-1; 9 nucleotides match TRBD2. The germline gives CDR1 MDHEN, CDR2 SYDVKM. The length of the CDR3 is 16 residues. The V gene end was trimmed by 4 bases and the J gene end by 2 bases; junction bases not matched to a gene: 6. The CDR3 DNA sequence: TGTGCCAGCAGTTCATCAGGACTAGCGACCTACAATGAGCAGTTCTTC. This encodes CASSSSGLATYNEQFF.

This clone appeared a few times. This CDR3 is CASSLWSDEQYF. In DNA form, the CDR3 reads TGTGCCAGCAGCTTATGGTCAGACGAGCAGTACTTC. The gene calls are TRBV7-9 and TRBJ2-5; D is ambiguous. The DNA end is a closer match to TRBJ2-7, so the J assignment may be wrong. The germline V gene has CDR1 SEHNR and CDR2 FQNEAQ (reference sequence). The CDR3 totals 12 residues.

This clone was observed a few times. The genes are TRBV7-8 and TRBJ2-7; tentatively, D is TRBD1 (5 bases). The CDR3 length is 14 residues. With 1 base removed from V and 2 bases from J, the gap between germline ends came to 9 bases. Germline assignment: CDR1 SGHVS and CDR2 FQNEAQ. In DNA, the CDR3 is TGTGCCAGCAGCTTAGGACAGTCCGCCTACGAGCAGTACTTC. Translating gives CASSLGQSAYEQYF.

This clone has more than one count but fewer than ten. The chain uses TRBV11-3 and TRBJ2-6; TRBD1 aligns across 9 bases. The CDR3 is 17 amino acids. The junction had 9 bases not matched to a gene; V was cut back by 7 bases and J by 2 bases. Germline loops: CDR1 SGHNT, CDR2 YENEEA. For the CDR3, the DNA is TGTGCCAGCACTCCGGGACAGGGTAAAACTGGGGCCAACGTCCTGACTTTC. Amino acid sequence: CASTPGQGKTGANVLTF. Variable domain in full (rest from reference TRBV11-3 and TRBJ2-6): EAGVVQSPRYKIIEKKQPVAFWCNPISGHNTLYWYLQNLGQGPELLIRYENEEAVDDSQLPKDRFSAERLKGVDSTLKIQPAELGDSAVYLCASTPGQGKTGANVLTFGAGSRLTVL.

This clone was observed a handful of times. This chain uses TRBV6-5 with TRBJ1-5, with D possibly being TRBD1 (6 bases). Germline V gene lookup returns CDR1 MNHEY and CDR2 SVGAGI. Deletions cut 10 bases from V and 2 bases from J, with 9 bases between. The CDR3 contains 12 residues. CDR3 residues: CATGAGNQPQHF. Written as DNA, the CDR3 is TGTGCCACAGGGGCTGGCAATCAGCCCCAGCATTTT.

This clone was seen a few times. The V gene is TRBV5-1, the J gene TRBJ2-6; 8 bases are a match to TRBD1. The CDR3 loop spans 17 amino acids. The germline gives CDR1 SGHRS, CDR2 YFSETQ. The V and J ends lost 1 base and 2 bases, in that order; junction bases with no gene match: 5. The CDR3 sequence: CASSLYRTGPGANVLTF. CDR3 coding DNA: TGCGCCAGCAGCTTGTACAGGACAGGGCCTGGGGCCAACGTCCTGACTTTC.

The chain carries TRBV14 and TRBJ1-1, with unresolved D. V lost 2 bases, J lost 2 bases, and 15 bases lay in between. CDR3 length: 16 residues. Germline lookup yields CDR1 SGHDN and CDR2 FVKESK. The CDR3 nucleotides read TGTGCCAGCAGCCAACTGTCTTTTCAATTAAACACTGAAGCTTTCTTT. Translation gives CASSQLSFQLNTEAFF.

This clone has only a few counts. This chain connects TRBV6-4 to TRBJ1-1; D gene ambiguous. The CDR3 contains 12 residues. V lost 4 bases to trimming and J lost 13 bases, with 16 bases between them. The V gene's germline CDR1 is MRHNA and CDR2 SNTAGT. The CDR3 loop is CASSVDGVKVFF. As DNA, the CDR3 is TGTGCCAGCAGTGTCGACGGGGTTAAAGTTTTCTTT.

This chain's CDR3 is CASSFAGPSTDTQYF. The DNA for the CDR3 is TGTGCCAGCAGCTTTGCCGGTCCGAGCACAGATACGCAGTATTTT. The chain is built from TRBV11-2 and TRBJ2-3; D not certain. Germline CDR1 reads SGHAT; CDR2 reads FQNNGV. The CDR3 runs 15 residues. Trimming pared 3 bases from V and 0 bases from J, leaving 10 bases between.

The V call is TRBV7-9, the J call TRBJ2-1, with 11 nucleotides matching TRBD2. The CDR3 has 14 amino acids. The germline V gene encodes CDR1 SEHNR and CDR2 FQNEAQ (reference sequence). J gave up 5 bases and V 9 bases, and 6 bases lay outside the gene matches. CDR3 protein: CASATSGMNNEQFF. CDR3 in DNA: TGTGCCAGTGCGACTAGCGGGATGAACAATGAGCAGTTCTTC.

The gene calls are TRBV9 and TRBJ2-7, with TRBD1 identical over 7 bases. The trim removed 2 bases at V and 2 bases at J, leaving 7 bases unmatched. The CDR3 has 15 residues. Germline V gene sequence: CDR1 SGDLS, CDR2 YYNGEE. The CDR3 DNA is TGTGCCAGCAGCGTTTCGACAGGGACGACCTACGAGCAGTACTTC. Its translation is CASSVSTGTTYEQYF.

There are a few counts of this clone. The chain recombines TRBV29-1 with TRBJ1-1; a weak D match, TRBD1 (5 bases). Germline V lookup: CDR1 SQVTM, CDR2 ANQGSEA. This CDR3 is 14 amino acids long. Trimming took off 5 bases at V and 0 bases at J, with 13 bases between the two ends. Here the CDR3 reads CSVKTGELNTEAFF. CDR3 nucleotide sequence: TGCAGCGTTAAAACAGGTGAATTGAACACTGAAGCTTTCTTT.

This clone was seen a few times. The CDR3 bases are TGTGCCAGCAGTGAAGGCTTCTACGAGCAGTACTTC. Translation: CASSEGFYEQYF. This chain joins TRBV2 and TRBJ2-7; D ambiguous. V lost 1 base, J lost 3 bases, and 4 bases lay in between. The germline V gene encodes CDR1 SNHLY and CDR2 FYNNEI. CDR3 length equals 12 residues.

This clone came up a few times. The CDR3 is CSAKGGRGRYF. Here the CDR3 DNA reads TGCAGTGCTAAAGGGGGCCGGGGTCGGTACTTC. This sequence joins TRBV20-1 and TRBJ2-7; 7 bases match TRBD1. Per the germline V gene, CDR1 is DFQATT and CDR2 is SNEGSKA (reference sequence). CDR3 length: 11 residues. V dropped 4 bases and J dropped 12; count of bases not matched to a gene: 9.

This clone was counted a few times. The gene calls are TRBV7-2 and TRBJ1-4; no reliable D call. The CDR3 covers 13 residues. V was clipped by 3 bases and J by 10 bases, with 12 bases between them. Germline assignment: CDR1 SGHTA and CDR2 FQGNSA. Here the CDR3 reads CASSFGAAGKLFF. The CDR3 DNA reads TGTGCCAGCAGCTTTGGTGCTGCGGGAAAACTGTTTTTT.